The following is a TCR beta chain sequence with its context. In the original processing: Researchers report that nucleated cell counts were estimated from reference gene primer amplification. TCRdb keeps only in-frame clones here, not all; method: immunoSEQ multiplex PCR. Clone size and the V and J calls come from that table; the DNA yielded D and trimming. The sample records under 45,000 clones, approximately 91% being singletons. This sample stems from a study of blood T cell repertoires in COVID-19. About the study: Donors in the United States, Italy and Spain gave samples during acute or convalescent COVID-19. T cells, B-cell-depleted T cells, or PBMCs provided the cDNA or gDNA that served as material.

The receptor was isolated from a human donor in a cohort sampled during active COVID-19. The sequenced material came from peripheral blood.

The DNA of the CDR3 is TGTGCCAGCAGCACCAGGGGCAATCAGCCCCAGCATTTT. Its translation is CASSTRGNQPQHF. V usage is TRBV7-2 and J usage is TRBJ1-5, with TRBD1 as a possible D gene (5 bases). Trimming left V 5 bases short and J 2 bases short, with 7 bases between. The germline CDR1 and CDR2 sequences are SGHTA and FQGNSA. The length of the CDR3 is 13 residues.